This T cell receptor (beta chain) was observed in a study of identical twins. Notes on the study in general: Alpha sequences out of frame and shared by twins had excess low generation probability. Models underestimated how often monozygotic twins shared out-of-frame TCR alpha. In beta out-of-frame sequences, the excess sharing between twins was weaker. Cord blood beta clonotypes present at high abundance carried fewer insertions; no such pattern appeared in memory repertoires.

One entry per CDR3 protein results from TCRdb running MiXCR on the 5' RACE reads. Seen here are 450,000 to 600,000 distinct CDR3 sequences, under 25% observed once, and the top ten hold around 0.48%. For this clonotype: No antigen is known for it.

Germline V lookup: CDR1 MDHEN, CDR2 SYDVKM. This CDR3 has 17 amino acids. With 7 bases clipped from V and 0 bases from J, the junction kept 9 bases outside the gene matches. These same data were also listed under a study on yellow fever vaccine responses in identical twins.

Sequenced input: CD4+ T cells sorted from blood. This chain uses TRBV28 with TRBJ2-2, with TRBD2 identical over 9 bases. The receptor's source is a woman between 18 and 29 years old in good health. In DNA, the CDR3 is TGTGCCAGCAAAAGGAGCGGGAGGCCTCCGAACACCGGGGAGCTGTTTTTT. Protein product: CASKRSGRPPNTGELFF.